Following are 20 T cell receptor beta chains from one sample sequenced in a study of vaccination and CD4 T cells after COVID-19. The Oncomine TCR Beta short-read assay was what sequenced the DNA obtained from cultured CD4+ T cells. TCRdb redid the calling of the PCR reads with MiXCR, one entry per CDR3 protein. Altogether around 20,000 distinct CDR3 sequences are present, around 29% being singletons, with the ten largest covering about 15%. Treatment in this sample: roughly 10-day PBMC culture with coronavirus spike peptide pools or control peptides (ViraFEST assay). Their cognate antigens are unknown. Sequenced: cultured CD4+ T cells from blood. These receptors were taken from a human donor with COVID-19.

V is TRBV7-6 and J is TRBJ2-6; D is uncertain. Germline lookup yields CDR1 SGHVS and CDR2 FNYEAQ. This CDR3 contains 14 residues. Between the trimmed V and J ends, which lost 2 bases and 4 bases, there was a span of 6 bases. This chain's CDR3 is CASSLSRGANVLTF. CDR3 nucleotide sequence: TGTGCCAGCAGCTTATCCCGGGGGGCCAACGTCCTGACTTTC. Variable domain in full (rest from reference TRBV7-6 and TRBJ2-6): GAGVSQSPRYKVTKRGQDVALRCDPISGHVSLYWYRQALGQGPEFLTYFNYEAQQDKSGLPNDRFSAERPEGSISTLTIQRTEQRDSAMYRCASSLSRGANVLTFGAGSRLTVL.

The rearrangement joins TRBV12-3 or TRBV12-4 to TRBJ2-5; 7 positions agree with TRBD2. CDR3 size: 13 residues. V lost 10 bases, J lost 7 bases, and 12 bases stayed unmatched. CDR3 sequence: CATTPSGVGTQYF. CDR3 in DNA: TGTGCCACCACCCCCAGCGGGGTGGGGACCCAGTACTTC.

There are a few counts of this clonotype. This chain connects TRBV7-8 to TRBJ1-4, with TRBD1 matching 7 bases. Germline CDR1 reads SGHVS; CDR2 reads FQNEAQ. V lost 3 bases to trimming and J lost 7 bases; unmatched junction nucleotides: 5. The CDR3 runs to 14 residues. CDR3 loop: CASSLQAGGEKLFF. DNA for the CDR3: TGTGCCAGCAGCTTGCAGGCAGGGGGTGAAAAACTGTTTTTT. The whole variable domain, filled in from reference TRBV7-8 and TRBJ1-4, reads GAGVSQSPRYKVAKRGQDVALRCDPISGHVSLFWYQQALGQGPEFLTYFQNEAQLDKSGLPSDRFFAERPEGSVSTLKIQRTQQEDSAVYLCASSLQAGGEKLFFGSGTQLSVL.

This clonotype appeared a few times. The rearrangement joins TRBV2 to TRBJ1-2; tentative D call: TRBD1 (5 bases). This CDR3 is 14 amino acids long. Germline CDR1 and CDR2: SNHLY and FYNNEI. Trimming left V 6 bases short and J 4 bases short, with 15 bases between. The DNA for the CDR3 is TGTGCCAGCAGACCTAGTGGGACGGTCTATGGCTACACCTTC. Protein sequence: CASRPSGTVYGYTF.

In this sample, this clonotype is medium-sized. The chain employs TRBV30 and TRBJ1-2; perhaps TRBD1 as D (6 bases). V was shortened by 6 bases and J by 4 bases, with 24 bases between the two germline ends. CDR3 length: 16 residues. Per germline, CDR1 GTSNPN and CDR2 SVGIG (reference sequence). The CDR3 loop reads CACYRLGSPGAYGYTF. Written as DNA, the CDR3 is TGTGCCTGCTACAGATTGGGCAGCCCAGGGGCCTATGGCTACACCTTC.

The genes are TRBV6-1 and TRBJ1-5; D perhaps matches TRBD1 (6 bases). V was clipped by 3 bases and J by 3 bases, with 15 bases between them. This CDR3 contains 16 residues. The germline V gene has CDR1 MNHNS and CDR2 SASEGT. In DNA, the CDR3 is TGTGCCAGCAGTGAGAGCACAGGGCGGGTCAATCAGCCCCAGCATTTT. Its protein product is CASSESTGRVNQPQHF.

This clonotype has just a few counts. The chain combines TRBV10-3 with TRBJ2-3; 7 bases align to TRBD1. This CDR3 region has 18 residues. V was pared by 4 bases and J by 0 bases, with 13 bases of the junction left unmatched. Germline CDR1 is ENHRY and CDR2 is SYGVKD. Here the CDR3 reads CAISGSPGQISSTDTQYF. The CDR3 DNA reads as TGTGCCATCAGTGGGTCGCCGGGACAGATCTCTAGCACAGATACGCAGTATTTT.

The chain joins TRBV7-8 to TRBJ1-5; D is ambiguous. The CDR3 totals 13 residues. The germline gives CDR1 SGHVS, CDR2 FQNEAQ. Trimming took 6 bases from V and 6 from J, leaving 12 bases between them. CDR3 residues: CASRLGMGQPQHF. The CDR3 DNA reads as TGTGCCAGCAGATTGGGGATGGGTCAGCCCCAGCATTTT.

The chain uses TRBV7-9 and TRBJ1-6; TRBD1 agrees at 8 bases. Trimming at V came to 4 bases and at J to 9 bases, leaving 8 bases not matched to a gene. Germline CDR1 reads SEHNR; CDR2 reads FQNEAQ (reference sequence). The CDR3 length is 15 residues. This CDR3 reads CASSSFGQGSSPLHF. CDR3 coding DNA: TGTGCCAGCAGCTCGTTTGGACAGGGTTCTTCACCCCTCCACTTT.

The chain has TRBV4-2 and TRBJ2-3; D possibly corresponds to TRBD1 (7 bases). The CDR3 length is 17 residues. V was shortened by 2 bases and J by 2 bases, with 17 bases between the two germline ends. Germline CDR1 LGHNA, CDR2 YNFKEQ. The CDR3 coding sequence is TGTGCCAGCAGCCAATTTTCTTCAGGGGGGACCACAGATACGCAGTATTTT. It codes for CASSQFSSGGTTDTQYF.

V usage is TRBV10-3 and J usage is TRBJ2-3; tentatively, D is TRBD1 or TRBD2 (6 bases each). The V gene lost 2 bases and the J gene lost 6 bases, with 15 bases spanning the gap. The CDR3 runs to 15 residues. Germline CDR1 ENHRY, CDR2 SYGVKD. The CDR3 DNA follows: TGTGCCATCAGTGAGGCGGGCTGGAGGGGGGATACGCAGTATTTT. Amino acid sequence: CAISEAGWRGDTQYF.

This clonotype was counted a few times. The rearrangement links TRBV6-5 to TRBJ1-2; possibly TRBD1 for D (5 bases). V was pared by 4 bases and J by 8 bases, with 17 bases between. The CDR3 spans 14 residues. Germline V lookup: CDR1 MNHEY, CDR2 SVGAGI. In DNA form, the CDR3 reads TGTGCCAGCAGTTCCCTCAGGGCGACTGCCGGCTACACCTTC. Encoded protein: CASSSLRATAGYTF.

This clonotype was recorded a few times. This chain joins TRBV7-9 and TRBJ2-7, with TRBD2 matching 9 bases. Looked up from germline, CDR1 is SEHNR and CDR2 is FQNEAQ (reference sequence). The length of the CDR3 is 14 residues. Losses at the gene ends were 7 bases for V and 6 bases for J; bases not matched to a gene: 10. Here the CDR3 reads CASTLAGGPSEQYF. Written as DNA, the CDR3 is TGTGCCAGCACCCTCGCGGGGGGGCCCAGCGAGCAGTACTTC.

By frequency in the sample, this clonotype is medium-sized. The V gene is TRBV27, the J gene TRBJ1-2; TRBD1 matches 8 bases. Trimming at V came to 6 bases and at J to 11 bases, leaving 11 bases not matched to a gene. Germline V gene data show CDR1 as MNHEY and CDR2 as SMNVEV (reference sequence). CDR3 size: 13 residues. CDR3 DNA sequence: TGTGCCAGCAGCCAAAGACAGGGGACTATGTACACCTTC. Translating gives CASSQRQGTMYTF.

The chain joins TRBV15 to TRBJ1-4; no firm D call. Germline V gene data show CDR1 as LNHNV and CDR2 as YYDKDF (reference sequence). The CDR3 runs to 12 residues. Trimming left V 2 bases short and J 4 bases short, with 2 bases between. The CDR3 DNA is TGTGCCACCAGCAGAAGTAATGAAAAACTGTTTTTT. The encoded protein is CATSRSNEKLFF.

This clonotype was seen only a few times. This chain links TRBV10-1 with TRBJ2-7, with D perhaps matching TRBD1 or TRBD2 (6 bases each). Trimming removed 5 bases from V and 0 bases from J, with 14 bases in between. Germline-derived CDR1 and CDR2 are WNHNN and SYGVQD (reference sequence). The CDR3 is 15 residues long. The CDR3 here is CASSPGAKSSYEQYF. CDR3 nucleotide sequence: TGCGCCAGCAGTCCGGGGGCAAAAAGCTCCTACGAGCAGTACTTC.

This clonotype was seen more than once but under ten times. This rearrangement joins TRBV6-2 or TRBV6-3 to TRBJ1-2; TRBD1 matches 7 bases. CDR1 and CDR2 (germline): MNHEY, SVGEGT. The CDR3 has 15 amino acids. The V gene end was trimmed by 5 bases and the J gene end by 7 bases; junction bases not matched to a gene: 13. The DNA of the CDR3 is TGTGCCAGCAGTACCTGGACAGGCGCCAATAGTGGCTACACCTTC. Residues: CASSTWTGANSGYTF.

The chain combines TRBV6-5 with TRBJ1-5; the match to TRBD1 covers 7 bases. The V gene's germline CDR1 is MNHEY and CDR2 SVGAGI. This CDR3 has 15 amino acids. The V gene end was trimmed by 2 bases and the J gene end by 2 bases; junction bases not matched to a gene: 3. CDR3 bases: TGTGCCAGCAGTTACACGACAGGGCGCAATCAGCCCCAGCATTTT. Translation gives CASSYTTGRNQPQHF.

This chain uses TRBV6-1 with TRBJ2-3, with D uncertain. The CDR3 covers 14 residues. V dropped 8 bases and J dropped 1 base, with 13 bases sitting between them. Per the germline V gene, CDR1 is MNHNS and CDR2 is SASEGT. DNA of the CDR3: TGTGCCAGCGCGCCGGGCCCTCGCACAGATACGCAGTATTTT. It yields the protein CASAPGPRTDTQYF.

This clonotype turned up a few times. The genes are TRBV7-9 and TRBJ2-5; 8 bases agree with TRBD2. V lost 5 bases and J lost 3; bases outside the gene matches: 8. The germline gives CDR1 SEHNR, CDR2 FQNEAQ (reference sequence). This CDR3 comprises 15 residues. CDR3 nucleotides: TGTGCCAGCAGCCCTGACAGCGGGGGCAAAGAGACCCAGTACTTC. Translating gives CASSPDSGGKETQYF.